This T cell receptor beta chain was sequenced in a study of shared clonotypes between healthy human individuals. Positively selected for CCR7, the CD45RO-negative cells used as naive CD8 cells excluded terminally differentiated effector memory CD45RA+ cells. The donors, healthy adults who were HIV-negative, had experienced no recent acute infections or vaccinations. A note on this clone: Antigen unknown.

Germline CDR1 and CDR2: LNHDA and SQIVND (reference sequence). Trimming pared 9 bases from V and 0 bases from J, leaving 24 bases between. The CDR3 length is 18 residues. Findings of the study overall: Memory subsets generally showed smaller estimated richness than naive subsets did. Non-shared clonotypes had lower generation probabilities than those shared by all four donors.

In the original workflow: Filtering differed, since immunoSEQ gave only junction sequences and no quality scores. The table came from immunoSEQ multiplex PCR; TCRdb's copy has only in-frame clones and leaves some out. V and J calls and clone size are as listed in that table; D and trimming were resolved from the DNA. Among about 2.2 million clones, 90% to 95% were seen once, and the ten largest hold about 1.7%. The clonotype comes from a man aged 18 to 35 in good health. Some clones in this sample may be carry-over from other donors' samples. Specimen: naive CD8+ T cells from PBMCs. The chain joins TRBV19 to TRBJ1-5, with D uncertain. The CDR3 sequence: CASSQSLGSPYSNQPQHF. In nucleotides, the CDR3 is TGTGCCAGCTCCCAAAGCCTGGGGAGCCCTTATAGCAATCAGCCCCAGCATTTT. Looking up the rest from reference TRBV19 and TRBJ1-5 gives the full variable domain: DGGITQSPKYLFRKEGQNVTLSCEQNLNHDAMYWYRQDPGQGLRLIYYSQIVNDFQKGDIAEGYSVSREKKESFPLTVTSAQKNPTAFYLCASSQSLGSPYSNQPQHFGDGTRLSIL.